Included here is one T cell receptor (beta chain) sequence, with context. This entry is derived from a study of blood T cell repertoires in COVID-19. Some clones are missing from TCRdb's copy, which holds only in-frame ones; the method was immunoSEQ multiplex PCR. The table has over 30,000 clones, 88% seen once. This receptor was taken from a woman in her seventies with active COVID-19. The sample consisted of peripheral blood.

Here the CDR3 DNA reads TGTGCCAGCAGCCCGGACAGGGCATCACCCCTCCACTTT. The encoded protein is CASSPDRASPLHF. The gene calls are TRBV4-2 and TRBJ1-6; TRBD1 matches 8 bases. V lost 4 bases to trimming and J lost 10 bases; unmatched junction nucleotides: 3. Germline V gene data show CDR1 as LGHNA and CDR2 as YNFKEQ. CDR3 length equals 13 residues.